This T cell receptor beta chain was retrieved from a study of blood T cell repertoires in COVID-19. Looking at the study overall: The United States, Italy and Spain provided the acute and convalescent COVID-19 samples. T cells, B-cell-depleted T cells, or PBMCs supplied cDNA or gDNA.

TCRdb's table, derived via immunoSEQ multiplex PCR, lists solely in-frame clones and lacks some. Of 150,000 to 170,000 clones listed, roughly four fifths are singletons. The CDR3 totals 15 residues. J lost 5 bases, V lost 3 bases, and 8 bases had no gene match. The germline V gene has CDR1 SGHDN and CDR2 FVKESK. The sequencing sample was made of peripheral blood. This receptor was taken from a man at least 80 years old with acute or convalescent COVID-19. The chain recombines TRBV14 with TRBJ2-5; 8 bases are a match to TRBD2. CDR3 sequence: CASSQPGLGGETQYF. The CDR3 nucleotides read TGTGCCAGCAGCCAGCCGGGACTAGGGGGGGAGACCCAGTACTTC. The full variable domain, in which reference TRBV14 and TRBJ2-5 provide the parts outside the CDR3, is EAGVTQFPSHSVIEKGQTVTLRCDPISGHDNLYWYRRVMGKEIKFLLHFVKESKQDESGMPNNRFLAERTGGTYSTLKVQPAELEDSGVYFCASSQPGLGGETQYFGPGTRLLVL.